The 15 T cell receptor beta chains below come from one sample, sequenced in a study of CD8+ T cells in alopecia areata. cDNA reverse transcribed from extracted RNA served as the sequencing template. Method: immunoSEQ multiplex PCR; TCRdb's copy keeps in-frame clones and lacks some. The profile shows fewer than 40,000 clones, roughly half of them singletons. The sample was NKG2D-high CD8+ T cells sorted from blood. Every receptor here comes from a human donor with alopecia areata.

The chain recombines TRBV29-1 with TRBJ2-7; 8 bases fit TRBD1. The germline V gene encodes CDR1 SQVTM and CDR2 ANQGSEA. V shed 5 bases and J 2 bases; nucleotides not matched to a gene: 5. The CDR3 has 13 amino acids. Here the CDR3 reads CSVRTGTAYEQYF. CDR3 nucleotide sequence: TGCAGCGTTCGGACAGGGACCGCCTACGAGCAGTACTTC.

This chain connects TRBV5-1 to TRBJ2-7, with D perhaps given as TRBD1 or TRBD2 (5 bases each). The germline CDR1 and CDR2 sequences are SGHRS and YFSETQ. The CDR3 has 17 amino acids. The V end was cut by 0 bases, the J end by 0 bases, with 16 bases between. CDR3 nucleotide sequence: TGCGCCAGCAGCTTGGGGGCAGCACGAGGGGCCTCCTACGAGCAGTACTTC. It yields the protein CASSLGAARGASYEQYF. Drawing the rest from reference TRBV5-1 and TRBJ2-7, the complete variable domain is KAGVTQTPRYLIKTRGQQVTLSCSPISGHRSVSWYQQTPGQGLQFLFEYFSETQRNKGNFPGRFSGRQFSNSRSEMNVSTLELGDSALYLCASSLGAARGASYEQYFGPGTRLTVT.

This clone was counted a single time. This chain joins TRBV5-1 and TRBJ1-1, with D perhaps TRBD1 (6 bases). Germline V lookup: CDR1 SGHRS, CDR2 YFSETQ. There are 15 residues in the CDR3. The V end lost 3 bases, the J end lost 3 bases, and 15 bases lay between the germline ends. The CDR3 here is CASSSRQTGDTEAFF. In DNA form, the CDR3 reads TGCGCCAGCAGCTCGCGACAGACAGGCGACACTGAAGCTTTCTTT. The full variable domain, in which reference TRBV5-1 and TRBJ1-1 provide the parts outside the CDR3, is KAGVTQTPRYLIKTRGQQVTLSCSPISGHRSVSWYQQTPGQGLQFLFEYFSETQRNKGNFPGRFSGRQFSNSRSEMNVSTLELGDSALYLCASSSRQTGDTEAFFGQGTRLTVV.

Remarks on this clone: Given a much more abundant clone one base away, this may be a read error. Other nucleotide sequences in the sample specify the same CDR3. The J gene is TRBJ1-2, the V gene TRBV4-2; possible D gene TRBD1, 5 bases. This CDR3 contains 14 residues. Trimming took off 4 bases at V and 6 bases at J, with 15 bases between the two ends. The germline V gene has CDR1 LGHNA and CDR2 YNFKEQ. The CDR3 here is CASSPTGGRDGYTF. In DNA, the CDR3 is TGTGCCAGCAGCCCCACGGGGGGACGGGATGGCTACACCTTC.

The sample holds a few counts of this clone. The chain is built from TRBV29-1 and TRBJ2-1; 12 bases align to TRBD2. With V trimmed by 0 bases and J by 6 bases, 9 bases remained unmatched. This CDR3 region has 17 residues. Germline V lookup: CDR1 SQVTM, CDR2 ANQGSEA. The CDR3 coding sequence is TGCAGCGTTGAAGATTTTCTGACTAGCGGGAGTCCCAATGAGCAGTTCTTC. Amino acids: CSVEDFLTSGSPNEQFF.

CDR3 DNA sequence: TGTGCCAGCAGTCCGACAGACTACGAGCAGTACTTC. Residues: CASSPTDYEQYF. The rearrangement uses TRBV28 and TRBJ2-7; tentative D call: TRBD1 (5 bases). The CDR3 is made up of 12 amino acids. V was trimmed by 5 bases and J by 3 bases, leaving 8 bases between them. The germline V gene encodes CDR1 MDHEN and CDR2 SYDVKM.

This sequence joins TRBV7-9 and TRBJ1-1, with D possibly being TRBD1 (5 bases). CDR1 and CDR2 from the germline V gene are SEHNR and FQNEAQ (reference sequence). CDR3 length: 15 amino acids. V was cut by 5 bases and J by 1 base, with 14 bases left in between. The CDR3 coding sequence is TGTGCCAGCAGCGAGAGTAGGGGTGCGAACACTGAAGCTTTCTTT. Translating it yields CASSESRGANTEAFF.

This clone was counted only a few times. Written as DNA, the CDR3 is TGTGCCAGCCAAATCCCGAATGCCTACGAGCAGTACTTC. Its protein is CASQIPNAYEQYF. The chain links TRBV2 to TRBJ2-7; D is unclear. The germline CDR1 and CDR2 sequences are SNHLY and FYNNEI. There are 13 residues in the CDR3. The germline V and J ends were trimmed by 8 bases and 2 bases, with 13 bases remaining between them.

With regard to this clone: One junction end does not reproduce the germline sequence, and a read error may be involved. V and J are TRBV30 and TRBJ2-7, with TRBD2 identical over 8 bases. This CDR3 region has 14 residues. Germline loops: CDR1 GTSNPN, CDR2 SVGIG (reference sequence). The CDR3 sequence is CAWSSPAGDYERYF. As DNA, the CDR3 is TGTGCCTGGAGTTCGCCAGCGGGAGATTACGAGCGGTACTTC.

V gene TRBV4-1 combines with J gene TRBJ2-7, with D perhaps assigned TRBD1 or TRBD2 (6 bases each). In germline, CDR1 is MGHRA, CDR2 YSYEKL. V was trimmed by 4 bases and J by 3 bases, leaving 10 bases between them. The length of the CDR3 is 13 residues. The CDR3 DNA follows: TGCGCCAGCAGCCGCGGGACAAGCTACGAGCAGTACTTC. Translation: CASSRGTSYEQYF.

The V call is TRBV2, the J call TRBJ1-1; 9 bases agree with TRBD1. Germline CDR1 SNHLY, CDR2 FYNNEI. This CDR3 has 16 amino acids. The V segment lost 7 bases and the J segment 0 bases; nucleotides outside the gene matches: 9. This chain's CDR3 is CASKEGQGGMNTEAFF. DNA of the CDR3: TGTGCCAGCAAAGAGGGACAGGGAGGTATGAACACTGAAGCTTTCTTT.

The chain couples TRBV4-3 to TRBJ1-3; possible D gene TRBD1, 5 bases. CDR3 length: 17 amino acids. Per the germline V gene, CDR1 is LGHNA and CDR2 is YSLEER. Trimming removed 0 bases at V and 0 bases at J, with 12 bases between. The CDR3 nucleotides read TGCGCCAGCAGCCAAGATCGGGGCAGGCCCTCTGGAAACACCATATATTTT. Translation gives CASSQDRGRPSGNTIYF.

This chain joins TRBV5-6 and TRBJ1-1; 8 positions match TRBD1. The CDR3 consists of 14 residues. The germline CDR1 and CDR2 sequences are SGHDT and YYEEEE. The J segment lost 0 bases and the V segment lost 5 bases, leaving 3 bases of the junction unmatched. CDR3 bases: TGTGCCAGCAGATGGACAGGGATGAACACTGAAGCTTTCTTT. Protein: CASRWTGMNTEAFF.

The chain carries TRBV5-4 and TRBJ2-5; 8 bases are shared with TRBD2. This CDR3 comprises 15 residues. From germline, CDR1 is SGHNT and CDR2 YYREEE (reference sequence). Trimming cost V 4 bases and J 2 bases; bases outside gene matches: 7. In DNA form, the CDR3 reads TGTGCCAGCAGCCCCCCCGGGACTAGGCAAGAGACCCAGTACTTC. Its translation: CASSPPGTRQETQYF.

The V call is TRBV15, the J call TRBJ2-5, with 7 nucleotides matching TRBD2. This CDR3 has 12 amino acids. The junction had 7 bases not matched to a gene; V was cut back by 4 bases and J by 11 bases. CDR1 is LNHNV and CDR2 is YYDKDF in the germline V gene (reference sequence). CDR3 amino acids: CATSTGGGEQYF. The DNA for the CDR3 is TGTGCCACCAGCACGGGCGGGGGAGAGCAGTACTTC.